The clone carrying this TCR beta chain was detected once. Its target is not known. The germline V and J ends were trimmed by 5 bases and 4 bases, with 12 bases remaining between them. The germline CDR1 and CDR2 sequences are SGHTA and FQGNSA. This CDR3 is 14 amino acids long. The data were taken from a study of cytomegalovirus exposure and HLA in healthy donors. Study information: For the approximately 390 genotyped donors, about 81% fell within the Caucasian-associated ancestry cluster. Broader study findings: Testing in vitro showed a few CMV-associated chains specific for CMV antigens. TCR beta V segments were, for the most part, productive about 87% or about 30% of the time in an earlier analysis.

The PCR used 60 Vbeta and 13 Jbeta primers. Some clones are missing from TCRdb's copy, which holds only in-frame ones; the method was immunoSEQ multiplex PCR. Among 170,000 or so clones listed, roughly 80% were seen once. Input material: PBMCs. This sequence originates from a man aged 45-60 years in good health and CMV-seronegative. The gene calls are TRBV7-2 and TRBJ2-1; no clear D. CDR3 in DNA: TGTGCCAGCAGCCCAACAAGAGGATACAATGAGCAGTTCTTC. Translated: CASSPTRGYNEQFF.